The present entry profiles one T cell receptor beta chain with its context. Repertoires were generated with immunoSEQ multiplex PCR, while TCRdb's copy carries only in-frame clones and drops some. Altogether 35,000 to 40,000 clones are present, around nine tenths being singletons, with the ten largest covering around 7%. This entry belongs to a study of T cells in localized non-small cell lung cancer. The germline CDR1 and CDR2 sequences are SGHDT and YYEEEE. J gave up 5 bases and V 4 bases, and 9 bases lay outside the gene matches. The CDR3 extends over 16 amino acids. The sequencing used peripheral blood, collected before any cancer treatment. The chain joins TRBV5-6 to TRBJ1-4; TRBD1 aligns across 9 bases. The sequence was collected from a female donor at least 60 years old with stage I lung adenocarcinoma. The CDR3 loop reads CASSPRFGTGNEKLFF. The CDR3 nucleotides are TGTGCCAGCAGCCCCCGATTCGGGACAGGGAATGAAAAACTGTTTTTT. The full variable domain, with the rest looked up from reference TRBV5-6 and TRBJ1-4, is DAGVTQSPTHLIKTRGQQVTLRCSPKSGHDTVSWYQQALGQGPQFIFQYYEEEERQRGNFPDRFSGHQFPNYSSELNVNALLLGDSALYLCASSPRFGTGNEKLFFGSGTQLSVL.